What follows are 20 T cell receptor beta chains derived from one specimen sequenced in a study of T-cell reconstitution after alpha-beta-depleted transplantation in children. Unique molecular identifiers were incorporated when the TCRbeta library was constructed. TCRdb fed the PCR reads into MiXCR, producing one record per CDR3 protein. This sample has under 850,000 distinct CDR3 sequences, with around 14% found just once. This specimen was PBMCs, taken before TCRalphabeta/CD19-depleted stem cell transplant. These receptors all come from a girl aged 2 to 9 with congenital amegakaryocytic thrombocytopenia, due to receive a stem cell transplant.

J is TRBJ2-5 and V is TRBV15; possibly TRBD2 for D (5 bases). Trimming took off 0 bases at V and 4 bases at J, with 12 bases between the two ends. The CDR3 loop spans 15 amino acids. In germline, CDR1 is LNHNV, CDR2 YYDKDF (reference sequence). This CDR3 is CATSRDIEGGETQYF. As DNA, the CDR3 is TGTGCCACCAGCAGAGATATTGAGGGCGGAGAGACCCAGTACTTC.

This clonotype was detected ten times or more. The chain has TRBV11-3 and TRBJ2-1; 11 bases fit TRBD2. After removal of 4 bases from V and 10 bases from J, the junction contained 12 bases not matched to a gene. Germline V CDR1 and CDR2: SGHNT, YENEEA. The length of the CDR3 is 16 residues. CDR3 nucleotide sequence: TGTGCCAGCAGCTGGGGTAGCGGGAGGGCCAGCGGCGAGCAGTTCTTC. Residues: CASSWGSGRASGEQFF.

This clonotype was counted many times. The rearrangement links TRBV10-3 to TRBJ2-2, with no clear D. The germline V gene has CDR1 ENHRY and CDR2 SYGVKD. V gave up 3 bases and J gave up 0 bases, with 8 bases separating them. This CDR3 comprises 15 residues. CDR3 bases: TGTGCCATCAGTGACGCGAACACGAACACCGGGGAGCTGTTTTTT. This translates into CAISDANTNTGELFF.

This clonotype was detected a few times. V is TRBV12-3 or TRBV12-4 and J is TRBJ1-1; D is ambiguous. There are 17 residues in the CDR3. V was clipped by 7 bases and J by 7 bases, with 28 bases between them. The CDR3 nucleotides are TGTGCCAGCAACCCCCTTGGCGTCGCGACAAACGCAGGTGAAGCTTTCTTT. Its translation is CASNPLGVATNAGEAFF.

The table lists this clonotype with many counts. The rearrangement links TRBV12-3 or TRBV12-4 to TRBJ2-7; 13 nucleotides align to TRBD2. The CDR3 consists of 15 residues. The V and J ends lost 5 bases and 5 bases, in that order; junction bases with no gene match: 6. CDR3 bases: TGTGCCAGCAGTACTAGCGGGAGGGCCGGTAACGAGCAGTACTTC. Translation gives CASSTSGRAGNEQYF.

The J gene is TRBJ1-4, the V gene TRBV12-5, with 8 bases aligning to TRBD1. Unmatched junction bases numbered 8, after V lost 1 base and J lost 7 bases. Germline CDR1 reads LGHNT; CDR2 reads FRNRAP. The CDR3 length is 16 residues. CDR3 in amino acids: CASGLGAGGRSEKLFF. For the CDR3, the DNA is TGTGCTAGTGGTTTGGGAGCAGGGGGCAGGAGTGAAAAACTGTTTTTT.

The chain uses TRBV12-3 or TRBV12-4 and TRBJ2-7; the D gene is possibly TRBD1 (5 bases). The CDR3 covers 13 residues. V lost 2 bases and J 7 bases, leaving 12 bases between the germline ends. The CDR3 DNA sequence: TGTGCCAGCAGTTTAAGGGGTTTGGGTGAGCAGTACTTC. As protein: CASSLRGLGEQYF.

As for this clonotype: The conserved closing phenylalanine or tryptophan is absent in this CDR3, likely reflecting a read error. The chain uses TRBV5-1 and TRBJ2-5; no reliable D call. Looked up from germline, CDR1 is SGHRS and CDR2 is YFSETQ. Trimming removed 0 bases from V and 5 bases from J, with 5 bases in between. CDR3 length equals 12 residues. Written as DNA, the CDR3 is TGCGCCAGCAGCTTGGTTTCCGAGACCCAGTACTTA. As protein: CASSLVSETQYL.

The gene calls are TRBV5-1 and TRBJ2-1; perhaps TRBD1 as D (6 bases). V lost 4 bases to trimming and J lost 4 bases, with 12 bases between them. Germline CDR1 is SGHRS and CDR2 is YFSETQ. The CDR3 contains 14 residues. As DNA, the CDR3 is TGCGCCAGCAGCCTATACGGACAGTACAATGAGCAGTTCTTC. It yields the protein CASSLYGQYNEQFF.

This clonotype was seen more than once but under ten times. A much larger clone sits a single nucleotide away, making a read error possible. The chain links TRBV20-1 to TRBJ2-1; TRBD2 matches at 8 bases. The CDR3 extends over 15 amino acids. The V segment lost 0 bases and the J segment 2 bases; nucleotides outside the gene matches: 3. CDR1 and CDR2 (germline): DFQATT, SNEGSKA (reference sequence). Here the CDR3 reads CSARDDGRAYNEQFF. The CDR3 coding sequence is TGCAGTGCTAGAGATGACGGGAGGGCCTACAATGAGCAGTTCTTC.

In this sample, this clonotype turned up many times. The rearrangement links TRBV20-1 to TRBJ2-2; D unresolved. Trimming shortened V by 6 bases and J by 6 bases, and 11 bases separated the two germline ends. CDR3 length: 12 amino acids. Germline V gene data show CDR1 as DFQATT and CDR2 as SNEGSKA (reference sequence). The CDR3 loop reads CSAVRGAGELFF. For the CDR3, the DNA is TGCAGTGCAGTACGAGGTGCCGGGGAGCTGTTTTTT.

The rearrangement joins TRBV6-2 or TRBV6-3 to TRBJ2-6; tentatively, D is TRBD2 (5 bases). Germline CDR1 is MNHEY and CDR2 is SVGEGT. The V end lost 6 bases, the J end lost 2 bases, and 11 bases lay between the germline ends. CDR3 length: 15 amino acids. CDR3 in DNA: TGTGCCAGCAGACCCACTAGACCTGGGGCCAACGTCCTGACTTTC. Amino acids: CASRPTRPGANVLTF.

V is TRBV4-2 and J is TRBJ2-1; no reliable D call. V shed 4 bases and J shed 7 bases, with 14 bases lying between them. This CDR3 contains 14 residues. Germline-derived CDR1 and CDR2 are LGHNA and YNFKEQ. In DNA, the CDR3 is TGTGCCAGCAGCCCCGTGGCATCTATAAATGAGCAGTTCTTC. It specifies CASSPVASINEQFF.

J is TRBJ1-5 and V is TRBV18; D is unresolved. CDR1 is KGHSH and CDR2 is LQKENI in the germline V gene. Trimming shortened V by 3 bases and J by 7 bases, and 13 bases separated the two germline ends. The CDR3 sequence is 14 residues long. The CDR3 DNA is TGTGCCAGCTCACCGGAACTAAGCCAGCAGCCCCAGCATTTT. This gives the protein CASSPELSQQPQHF.

The CDR3 DNA reads as TGCGCCAGCAGCTTTTGGGAGCCGAGCACAGATACGCAGTATTTT. It encodes CASSFWEPSTDTQYF. The J gene is TRBJ2-3, the V gene TRBV5-1; the D gene is possibly TRBD2 (5 bases). Germline values: CDR1 SGHRS, CDR2 YFSETQ. The CDR3 contains 15 residues. Trimming shortened V by 2 bases and J by 0 bases, and 10 bases separated the two germline ends.

This clonotype was found many times. This chain connects TRBV20-1 to TRBJ2-7; D is possibly TRBD2 (5 bases). V gave up 3 bases and J gave up 0 bases, with 12 bases separating them. The CDR3 has 14 residues. From germline, CDR1 is DFQATT and CDR2 SNEGSKA (reference sequence). The CDR3 protein is CSASLVGSSYEQYF. The CDR3 DNA reads as TGCAGTGCTAGCTTAGTGGGGAGCTCCTACGAGCAGTACTTC.

This clonotype was picked up many times. The rearrangement uses TRBV5-6 and TRBJ2-3; unclear D gene. CDR3 size: 14 residues. V shed 4 bases and J shed 3 bases, with 12 bases lying between them. CDR1 SGHDT and CDR2 YYEEEE come from the germline V gene. CDR3 sequence: CASSLLSRTDTQYF. Here the CDR3 DNA reads TGTGCCAGCAGCCTCTTGAGTAGAACAGATACGCAGTATTTT.

This clonotype was seen only a few times. This chain uses TRBV20-1 with TRBJ2-3; 8 bases are a match to TRBD1. Germline V gene lookup returns CDR1 DFQATT and CDR2 SNEGSKA (reference sequence). This CDR3 region has 13 residues. Losses at the gene ends were 6 bases for V and 8 bases for J; bases not matched to a gene: 10. The CDR3 coding sequence is TGCAGTGCCGGGACAGGTGCCTCTGGTACGCAGTATTTT. Protein sequence: CSAGTGASGTQYF.

The J gene is TRBJ2-3, the V gene TRBV7-9; TRBD2 aligns across 8 bases. The CDR3 extends over 14 amino acids. J lost 5 bases, V lost 2 bases, and 3 bases had no gene match. From germline, CDR1 is SEHNR and CDR2 FQNEAQ (reference sequence). The CDR3 spells CASSLPGRGDTQYF. DNA of the CDR3: TGTGCCAGCAGCTTACCCGGGAGGGGAGATACGCAGTATTTT.

This chain links TRBV28 with TRBJ2-7; D is unresolved. With 3 bases removed from V and 2 bases from J, the gap between germline ends came to 14 bases. This CDR3 has 15 amino acids. Germline V gives CDR1 MDHEN, CDR2 SYDVKM. The CDR3 loop reads CASSFSTVWAYEQYF. DNA of the CDR3: TGTGCCAGCAGTTTCTCGACGGTATGGGCCTACGAGCAGTACTTC.